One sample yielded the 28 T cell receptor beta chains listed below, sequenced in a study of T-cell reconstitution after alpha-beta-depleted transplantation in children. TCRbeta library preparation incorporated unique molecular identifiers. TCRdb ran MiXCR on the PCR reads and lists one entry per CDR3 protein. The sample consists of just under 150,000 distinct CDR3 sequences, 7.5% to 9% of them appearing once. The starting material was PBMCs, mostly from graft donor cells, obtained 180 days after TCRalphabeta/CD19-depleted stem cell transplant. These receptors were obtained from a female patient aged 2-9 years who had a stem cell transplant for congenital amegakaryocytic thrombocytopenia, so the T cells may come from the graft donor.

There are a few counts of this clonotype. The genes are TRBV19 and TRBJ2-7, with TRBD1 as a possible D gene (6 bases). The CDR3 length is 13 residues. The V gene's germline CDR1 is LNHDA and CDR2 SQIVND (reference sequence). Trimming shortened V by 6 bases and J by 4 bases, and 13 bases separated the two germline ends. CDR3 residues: CASRPPQGYEQYF. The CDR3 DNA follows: TGTGCCAGTAGACCCCCACAGGGTTACGAGCAGTACTTC.

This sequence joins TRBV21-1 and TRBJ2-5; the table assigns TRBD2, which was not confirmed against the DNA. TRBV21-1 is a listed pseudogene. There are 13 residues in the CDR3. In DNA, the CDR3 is TGTGCCAGCATCGGGAGACGGCAAGAGACCCAGTACTTC. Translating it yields CASIGRRQETQYF.

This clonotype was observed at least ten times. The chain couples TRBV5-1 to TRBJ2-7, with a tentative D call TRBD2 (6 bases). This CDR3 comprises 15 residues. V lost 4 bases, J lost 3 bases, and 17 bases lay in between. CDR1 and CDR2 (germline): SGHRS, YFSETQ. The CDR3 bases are TGCGCCAGCAGCCGCTTGGATGGGGGGAACTACGAGCAGTACTTC. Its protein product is CASSRLDGGNYEQYF.

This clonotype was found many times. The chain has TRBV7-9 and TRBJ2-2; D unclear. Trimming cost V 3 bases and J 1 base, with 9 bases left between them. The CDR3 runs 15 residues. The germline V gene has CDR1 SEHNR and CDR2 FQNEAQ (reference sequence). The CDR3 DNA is TGTGCCAGCAGCTTTCCTAATCTGAACACCGGGGAGCTGTTTTTT. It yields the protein CASSFPNLNTGELFF. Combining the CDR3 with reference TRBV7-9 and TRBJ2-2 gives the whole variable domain DTGVSQNPRHKITKRGQNVTFRCDPISEHNRLYWYRQTLGQGPEFLTYFQNEAQLEKSRLLSDRFSAERPKGSFSTLEIQRTEQGDSAMYLCASSFPNLNTGELFFGEGSRLTVL.

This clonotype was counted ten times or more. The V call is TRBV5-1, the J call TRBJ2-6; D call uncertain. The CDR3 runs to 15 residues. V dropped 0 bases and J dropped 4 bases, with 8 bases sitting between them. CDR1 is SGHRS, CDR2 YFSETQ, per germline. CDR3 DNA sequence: TGCGCCAGCAGCTTGGGGCACCTCGGGGCCAACGTCCTGACTTTC. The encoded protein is CASSLGHLGANVLTF. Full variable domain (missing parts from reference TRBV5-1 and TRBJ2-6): KAGVTQTPRYLIKTRGQQVTLSCSPISGHRSVSWYQQTPGQGLQFLFEYFSETQRNKGNFPGRFSGRQFSNSRSEMNVSTLELGDSALYLCASSLGHLGANVLTFGAGSRLTVL.

Written as DNA, the CDR3 is TGTGCCAGCAGCTACGGTGATCGGGGGGACTATGGCTACACCTTC. This gives the protein CASSYGDRGDYGYTF. This sequence joins TRBV7-2 and TRBJ1-2; D is perhaps TRBD1 (5 bases). The V gene's germline CDR1 is SGHTA and CDR2 FQGNSA. Trimming took off 4 bases at V and 3 bases at J, with 15 bases between the two ends. The CDR3 runs 15 residues. Together with reference TRBV7-2 and TRBJ1-2, the CDR3 gives the full variable domain: GAGVSQSPSNKVTEKGKDVELRCDPISGHTALYWYRQSLGQGLEFLIYFQGNSAPDKSGLPSDRFSAERTGGSVSTLTIQRTQQEDSAVYLCASSYGDRGDYGYTFGSGTRLTVV.

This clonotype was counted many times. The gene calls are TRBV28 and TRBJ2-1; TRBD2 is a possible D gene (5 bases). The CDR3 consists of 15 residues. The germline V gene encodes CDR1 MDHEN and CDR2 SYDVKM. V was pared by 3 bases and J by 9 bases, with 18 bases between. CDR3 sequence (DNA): TGTGCCAGCAGTTTCTCTAGCCGACGAGCCGGTGAGCAGTTCTTC. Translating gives CASSFSSRRAGEQFF. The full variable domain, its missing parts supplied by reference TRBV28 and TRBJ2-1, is DVKVTQSSRYLVKRTGEKVFLECVQDMDHENMFWYRQDPGLGLRLIYFSYDVKMKEKGDIPEGYSVSREKKERFSLILESASTNQTSMYLCASSFSSRRAGEQFFGPGTRLTVL.

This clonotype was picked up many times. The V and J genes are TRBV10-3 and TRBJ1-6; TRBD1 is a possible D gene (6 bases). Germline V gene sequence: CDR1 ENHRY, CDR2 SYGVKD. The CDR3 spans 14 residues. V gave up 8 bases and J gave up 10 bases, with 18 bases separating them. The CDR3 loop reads CAIGERGVGSPLHF. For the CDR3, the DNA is TGTGCCATCGGGGAAAGGGGGGTTGGGTCACCCCTCCACTTT.

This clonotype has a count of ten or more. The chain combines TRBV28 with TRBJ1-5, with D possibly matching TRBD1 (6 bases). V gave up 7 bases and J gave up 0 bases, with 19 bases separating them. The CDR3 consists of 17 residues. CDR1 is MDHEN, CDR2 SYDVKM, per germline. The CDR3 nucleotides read TGTGCCAGCACCTTATGGGGCGGGGGGCTTAGCAATCAGCCCCAGCATTTT. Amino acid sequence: CASTLWGGGLSNQPQHF.

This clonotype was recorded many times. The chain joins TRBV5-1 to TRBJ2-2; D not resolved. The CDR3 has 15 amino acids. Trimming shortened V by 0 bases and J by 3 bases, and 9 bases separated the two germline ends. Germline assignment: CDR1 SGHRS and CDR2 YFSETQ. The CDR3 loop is CASSLEGRDTGELFF. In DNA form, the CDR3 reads TGCGCCAGCAGCTTGGAAGGCAGAGACACCGGGGAGCTGTTTTTT. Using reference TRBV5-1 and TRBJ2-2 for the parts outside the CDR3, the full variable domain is KAGVTQTPRYLIKTRGQQVTLSCSPISGHRSVSWYQQTPGQGLQFLFEYFSETQRNKGNFPGRFSGRQFSNSRSEMNVSTLELGDSALYLCASSLEGRDTGELFFGEGSRLTVL.

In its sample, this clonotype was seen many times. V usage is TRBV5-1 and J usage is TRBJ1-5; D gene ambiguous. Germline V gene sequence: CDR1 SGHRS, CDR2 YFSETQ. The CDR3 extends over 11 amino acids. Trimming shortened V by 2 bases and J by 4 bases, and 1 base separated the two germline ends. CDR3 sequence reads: CASSLNQPQHF. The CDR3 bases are TGCGCCAGCAGCTTAAATCAGCCCCAGCATTTT.

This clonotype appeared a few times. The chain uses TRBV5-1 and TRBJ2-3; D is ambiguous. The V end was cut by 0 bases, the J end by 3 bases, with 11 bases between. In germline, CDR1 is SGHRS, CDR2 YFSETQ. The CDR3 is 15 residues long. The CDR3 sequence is CASSLALRSTDTQYF. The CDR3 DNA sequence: TGCGCCAGCAGCTTGGCCCTGCGGAGTACAGATACGCAGTATTTT.

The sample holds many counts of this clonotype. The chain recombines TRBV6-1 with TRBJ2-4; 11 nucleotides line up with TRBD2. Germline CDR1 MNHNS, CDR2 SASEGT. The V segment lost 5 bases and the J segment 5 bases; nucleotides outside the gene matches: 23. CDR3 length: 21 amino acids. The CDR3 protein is CASSQLRQGGKLAGEENIQYF. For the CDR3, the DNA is TGTGCCAGCAGTCAACTAAGACAGGGGGGAAAACTAGCGGGAGAAGAAAACATTCAGTACTTC.

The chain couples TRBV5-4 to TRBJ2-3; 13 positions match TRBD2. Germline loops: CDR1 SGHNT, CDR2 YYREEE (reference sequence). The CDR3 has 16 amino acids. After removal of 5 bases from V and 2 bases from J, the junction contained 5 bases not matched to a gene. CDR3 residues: CASSPGLAGATDTQYF. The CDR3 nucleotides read TGTGCCAGCAGTCCCGGACTAGCGGGAGCCACAGATACGCAGTATTTT.

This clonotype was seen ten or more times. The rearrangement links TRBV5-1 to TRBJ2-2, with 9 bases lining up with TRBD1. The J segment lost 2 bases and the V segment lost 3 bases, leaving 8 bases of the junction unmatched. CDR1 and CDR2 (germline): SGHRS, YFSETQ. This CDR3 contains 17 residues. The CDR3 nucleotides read TGCGCCAGCAGCTGGCGAGGGACAGGGCAAAACACCGGGGAGCTGTTTTTT. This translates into CASSWRGTGQNTGELFF.

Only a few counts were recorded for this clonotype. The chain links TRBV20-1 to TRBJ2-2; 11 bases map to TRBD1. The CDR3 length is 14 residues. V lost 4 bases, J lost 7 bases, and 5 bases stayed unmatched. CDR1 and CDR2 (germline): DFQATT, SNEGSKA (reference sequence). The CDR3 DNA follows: TGCAGTGCTAAAGGACAGGGGGCTTACGGGGAGCTGTTTTTT. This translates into CSAKGQGAYGELFF.

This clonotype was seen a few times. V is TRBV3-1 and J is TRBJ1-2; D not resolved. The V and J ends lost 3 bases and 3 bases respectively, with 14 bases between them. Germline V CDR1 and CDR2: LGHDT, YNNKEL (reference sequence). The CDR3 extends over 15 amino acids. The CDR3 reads CASSHVLAEDYGYTF. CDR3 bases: TGTGCCAGCAGCCATGTTTTGGCCGAGGACTATGGCTACACCTTC.

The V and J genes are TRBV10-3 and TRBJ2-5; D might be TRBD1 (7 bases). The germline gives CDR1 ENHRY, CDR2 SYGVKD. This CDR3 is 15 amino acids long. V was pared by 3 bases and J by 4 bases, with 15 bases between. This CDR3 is CAISEGGGLGETQYF. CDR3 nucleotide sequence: TGTGCCATCAGTGAAGGAGGGGGCTTGGGAGAGACCCAGTACTTC.

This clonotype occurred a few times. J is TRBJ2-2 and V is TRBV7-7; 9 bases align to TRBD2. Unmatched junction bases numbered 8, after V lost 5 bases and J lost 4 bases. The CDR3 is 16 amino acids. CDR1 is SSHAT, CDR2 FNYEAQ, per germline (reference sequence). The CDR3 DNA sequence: TGTGCCAGCAGCCCCAATCATAGCGGGGGCACCGGGGAGCTGTTTTTT. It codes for CASSPNHSGGTGELFF. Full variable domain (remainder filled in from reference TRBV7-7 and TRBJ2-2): GAGVSQSPRYKVTKRGQDVTLRCDPISSHATLYWYQQALGQGPEFLTYFNYEAQPDKSGLPSDRFSAERPEGSISTLTIQRTEQRDSAMYRCASSPNHSGGTGELFFGEGSRLTVL.

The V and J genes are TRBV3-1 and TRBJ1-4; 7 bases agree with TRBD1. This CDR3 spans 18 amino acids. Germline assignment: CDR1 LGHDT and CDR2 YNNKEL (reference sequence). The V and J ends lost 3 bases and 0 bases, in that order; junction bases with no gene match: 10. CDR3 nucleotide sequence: TGTGCCAGCAGCCAGCCCGGGACAGAACGGGCAACTAATGAAAAACTGTTTTTT. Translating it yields CASSQPGTERATNEKLFF.

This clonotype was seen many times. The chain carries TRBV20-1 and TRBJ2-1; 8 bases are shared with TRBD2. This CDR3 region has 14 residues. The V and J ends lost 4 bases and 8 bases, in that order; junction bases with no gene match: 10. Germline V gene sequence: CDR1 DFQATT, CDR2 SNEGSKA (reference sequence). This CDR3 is CSANPPGGPDEQFF. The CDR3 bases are TGCAGTGCTAACCCCCCGGGAGGGCCCGATGAGCAGTTCTTC.

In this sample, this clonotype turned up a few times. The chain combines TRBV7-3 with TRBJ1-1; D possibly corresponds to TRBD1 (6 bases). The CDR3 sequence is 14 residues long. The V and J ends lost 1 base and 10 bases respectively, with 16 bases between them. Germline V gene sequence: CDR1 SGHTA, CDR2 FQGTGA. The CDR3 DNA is TGTGCCAGCAGCTTAAATTCGGAAGGGGGGGGAGCTTTCTTT. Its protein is CASSLNSEGGGAFF.

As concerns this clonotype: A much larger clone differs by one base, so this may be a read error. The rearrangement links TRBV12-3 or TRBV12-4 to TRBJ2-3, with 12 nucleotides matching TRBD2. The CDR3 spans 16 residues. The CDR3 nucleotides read TGTGCCAGCAGTTCTCGGACTAGCGGGAAGGTAGATACGAAGTATTTT. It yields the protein CASSSRTSGKVDTKYF.

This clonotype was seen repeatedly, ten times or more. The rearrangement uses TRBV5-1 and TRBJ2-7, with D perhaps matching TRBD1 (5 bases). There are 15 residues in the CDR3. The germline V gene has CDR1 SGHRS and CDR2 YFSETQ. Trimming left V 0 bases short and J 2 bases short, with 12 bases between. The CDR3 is CASSLAVTEPYEQYF. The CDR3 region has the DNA TGCGCCAGCAGCTTGGCGGTGACAGAACCCTACGAGCAGTACTTC. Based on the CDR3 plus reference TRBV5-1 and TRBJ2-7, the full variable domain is KAGVTQTPRYLIKTRGQQVTLSCSPISGHRSVSWYQQTPGQGLQFLFEYFSETQRNKGNFPGRFSGRQFSNSRSEMNVSTLELGDSALYLCASSLAVTEPYEQYFGPGTRLTVT.

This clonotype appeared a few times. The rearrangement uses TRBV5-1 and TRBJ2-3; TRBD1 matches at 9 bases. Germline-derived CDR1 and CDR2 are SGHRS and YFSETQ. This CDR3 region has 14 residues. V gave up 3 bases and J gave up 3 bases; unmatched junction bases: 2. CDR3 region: CASSWTGETDTQYF. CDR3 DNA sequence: TGCGCCAGCAGCTGGACAGGGGAGACAGATACGCAGTATTTT.

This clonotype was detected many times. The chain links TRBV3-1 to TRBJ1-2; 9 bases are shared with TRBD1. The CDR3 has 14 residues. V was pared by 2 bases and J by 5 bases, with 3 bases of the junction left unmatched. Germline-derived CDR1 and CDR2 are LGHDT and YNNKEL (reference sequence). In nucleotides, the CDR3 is TGTGCCAGCAGCCAACCCGGGACAGGGTATGGCTACACCTTC. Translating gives CASSQPGTGYGYTF.

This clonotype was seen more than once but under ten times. The chain's CDR3 is CASIFRQTASSNQPQHF. In nucleotides, the CDR3 is TGTGCCAGCATATTCAGACAGACGGCGTCTAGCAATCAGCCCCAGCATTTT. The genes are TRBV6-2 or TRBV6-3 and TRBJ1-5; TRBD1 is a possible D gene (5 bases). CDR3 length: 17 amino acids. Germline CDR1 MNHEY, CDR2 SVGEGT. Trimming took off 7 bases at V and 0 bases at J, with 19 bases between the two ends.

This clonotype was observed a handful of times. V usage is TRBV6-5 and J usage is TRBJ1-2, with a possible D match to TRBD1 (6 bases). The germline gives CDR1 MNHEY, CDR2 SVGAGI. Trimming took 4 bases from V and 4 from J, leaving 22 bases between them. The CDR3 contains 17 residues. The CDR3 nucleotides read TGTGCCAGCAGTTCCTCCAATGCAGGGGCAGAAGTCTATGGCTACACCTTC. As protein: CASSSSNAGAEVYGYTF.